The sequence of this TCR beta chain was determined in a study of cytomegalovirus exposure and HLA in healthy donors (dated by TCRdb to the late 2010s). Turning to the overall study: In an earlier analysis of roughly 500 of the donors, 276 Gb of sequence data and some 100 million unique TCR beta sequences from approximately 180 million T cells were reported. Besides the first cohort of more than 650 subjects, a separate validation cohort made up of 120 different subjects was used. Because of strong linkage in the cohort, roughly five DR-DQ haplotypes were treated as single units for association and clustering. On average, roughly 240,000 unique TCR beta nucleotide sequences were sequenced per donor among more than 350 genotyped donors of the cohort, with around 19% of those sequences being non-productive. Of the roughly 400 genotyped donors, approximately 82% fell in the genetic ancestry cluster associated with self-reported Caucasian donors. Genome-wide SNP genotypes for about 60% of the roughly 700 donors were used in a later genetic analysis, which treated that subset as a discovery cohort. In a later analysis, previously published TCR beta repertoires from several hundred donors were re-analyzed and high-resolution HLA genotyping was added so that TCR occurrence patterns could be studied. To decide whether each TCR beta V gene segment behaved as functional or pseudogenic, an earlier analysis of 587 of the donors relied on high-throughput TCR beta sequencing. Roughly 300 gigabases of sequencing data and around 85 million unique TCR sequences made up an early release that covered under 750 HLA-typed donors. Rather than drawing on any new phenotypic data, the later analysis identified candidate immune exposures from TCR beta sequences and the way those sequences occurred across donors. The number of donors typed differed by locus, with 629-630 for A, B, C, DRB1 and DQB1, over 500 for DQA1, over 600 for DPA1, and some 450 for DPB1. Class I and class II HLA loci were covered by the typing at four-digit resolution. To predict cytomegalovirus infection status, the study combined high-throughput TCR immunosequencing, statistical association of individual TCRs with disease status, and machine learning. Donor age, sex, ethnicity and CMV serostatus were collected together with the repertoire data. All discovery cohort repertoires had been generated using a single sequencing platform. The study was designed to test whether signatures of past pathogen exposure could be identified by cataloging public T cell receptors. The study used immunosequencing to profile the T cell repertoires of approximately 640 subjects and linked those repertoires to cytomegalovirus serostatus.

The CDR3 has 13 amino acids, counting the end cysteine and phenylalanine. Here the CDR3 DNA is all that survives: 39 bases in frame from base 1. CDR1 and CDR2, looked up from the germline V gene, are SNHLY and FYNNEI. V is shortened by 5 bases, J by 5 bases, and the region joining them spans 12 bases. Libraries were built with the immunoSEQ multiplex PCR assay. The multiplex PCR relied on a mix of 60 forward primers for TCR Vbeta segments and 13 reverse primers for TCR Jbeta segments. The CDR3 region of rearranged TCR beta genes was amplified from genomic DNA by a multiplex PCR assay. Amplified TCR beta libraries were sequenced as 87-base-pair reads on the Illumina HiSeq System. The original pipeline was this. Across the 500 to 750 repertoires, a later analysis counted tens of millions of unique TCR beta chains, approximately 10 million of which were shared by at least two donors. Raw reads were error-corrected and collapsed into unique sequences with a nearest-neighbor algorithm that merged closely related sequences to remove PCR and sequencing errors. To assign V, D and J gene segments, CDR3 sequences were aligned to IMGT reference sequences. For a sequence to be retained, a match of at least six nucleotides to both a V gene segment and a J gene segment was required. A rearrangement was called productive if the CDR3 had no stop codons and remained in frame with V and J, and every other rearrangement was called non-productive. CDR3 was defined according to IMGT convention as the region running from the second conserved V-encoded cysteine to the conserved J-encoded phenylalanine. In an earlier analysis of 500 to 650 of the donors, sequences lacking an unambiguous match to a single V gene segment were excluded. In an earlier analysis of 587 of the donors, V segments were called functional above 56.7% productive rearrangements and were called segregating when the between-donor standard deviation exceeded 5%. A statistical classification framework was developed to diagnose cytomegalovirus status using the catalog of TCR beta chain sequences. In a later analysis, TCR nucleotide sequences were compared against IMGT/GENE-DB human TR gene sequences so that V and J genes could be assigned. The TCRdist pipeline was used in a later analysis to assign CDR3 sequences and most-parsimonious VDJ recombination scenarios. In a later analysis, each TCR beta chain was defined by its CDR3 amino acid sequence together with its V-gene family, and reads lacking a unique V-gene family were excluded. To address suspected cross-contamination and a sequencing artifact, a later analysis removed around 600 highly shared, low-generation-probability nucleotide sequences. A later analysis calculated a clonal expansion index for each public chain from normalized within-repertoire ranks of inferred template counts. Generation probabilities in a later analysis came from a VDJ recombination model fitted to out-of-frame rearrangements, and those results were checked against IGoR. Hypergeometric tests were used in a later analysis to score TCR-TCR, TCR-HLA and TCR-CMV co-occurrence, with a repertoire-size bias correction applied to the TCR pairs. In a later analysis, false discovery rates were estimated by permuting HLA or CMV assignments 20 times. In a later analysis, co-occurring TCRs were grouped with DBSCAN, and TCRdist sequence similarity was added when clustering was performed within HLA-allele-positive subsets. Repertoires with fewer than 30,000 or more than 120,000 public chains were left out of co-occurrence clustering, as were roughly five repertoires with anomalous nucleotide sharing. TCRdb holds this immuneACCESS table with in-frame rearrangements only. Some clones are missing; in checked studies, unresolved V genes explain under half, and the rest has no known cause. V and J calls plus clone size are reproduced from that table; the DNA served to infer D and trimming. The sample table records more than 95,000 clones; approximately 72% of these occur just once. The leading ten clones occupy 7.5% to 9.5% of the sample.

This clone was seen a handful of times. What this receptor recognizes is not known. No clone much larger than this one lies a single base away; base qualities are absent. The research as a whole found: In a later analysis, most CMV-associated TCR beta chains were found to appear HLA-restricted, with HLA associations seemingly driven largely by CMV exposure. According to a later analysis, parvovirus B19, influenza, CMV and Epstein-Barr virus appeared linked to several top co-occurrence clusters. Strong co-occurrence of HLA alleles, especially DR and DQ, made assigning TCR associations to individual alleles difficult. Most TCR sequences were observed very rarely across donors, whereas some public TCRs were present in many individuals. A later genetic analysis associated a missense DCLRE1C variant with V-gene and J-gene trimming of TCR beta chains, and an independent cohort replicated the association. The only immune exposure information available for the cohort was CMV serostatus. Some IMGT-functional V segments, including TRBV6-2 and TRBV6-3, could not be told apart with the 87-base-pair reads, so those segments were excluded. Three of the identified cytomegalovirus-associated TCR beta chains were confirmed in vitro to be specific for cytomegalovirus antigens. HLA typing was unavailable for some donors at each locus, so association tests used only the typed subset. Broadly in line with IMGT annotations, most TCR beta V segments showed up in productive rearrangements about 87% or about 30% of the time in an earlier analysis of approximately 640 of the donors. According to a later genetic analysis, donors in an Asian-associated ancestry cluster had fewer N-insertions in productive TCRs than the approximately 670-donor mean. A total of roughly 160 TCR beta chains were listed by the study as associated with cytomegalovirus. A further reported finding was that TCR beta sequences accurately predicted the HLA-A and HLA-B alleles for most subjects in the first cohort. The classifier was reported to diagnose cytomegalovirus status with high specificity and sensitivity in both the original cohort and the validation cohort. Roughly uniform sequencing depth across donors was assumed in presence/absence analyses, although this assumption may not hold. In a later analysis, HLA-associated TCR beta chains were found to be more clonally expanded and to have lower generation probabilities than equally common non-associated chains. The sequencing pipeline was judged likely to have produced a cluster of highly shared sequence variants as a technical artifact. Because counts were too low, 15 to 20 rarely observed V segments, including chromosome 9 orphons, were excluded from the earlier analysis of a few hundred of the donors. Only TCR beta chains were sequenced in this cohort, and the absence of alpha or paired-chain data limited detectable features. A later analysis associated 16,951 TCR beta sequences with specific HLA alleles at a false discovery rate of 0.05. A later analysis found that TCR association rates varied across HLA loci, with DRB1 alleles showing the most associated TCRs and HLA-C alleles the fewest. Correlated functional status among segregating V segments might be attributable to linkage disequilibrium, but an unknown experimental factor could not be ruled out. The authors suggested that the approach could potentially be extended to other disease states and immunological phenotypes.

The cohort consisted of 600 to 700 healthy bone marrow donors. All cohort members were sampled while nominally healthy, although unrecorded immune exposures were likely present. The donor tested CMV seropositive, placing the donor among the roughly 300 seropositive members of the cohort. Every donor gave a peripheral blood sample, and the peripheral blood mononuclear cells from that sample were used for TCR beta sequencing. Genomic DNA was extracted from the blood cell samples with the Qiagen DNeasy Blood Extraction Kit. The material sequenced was PBMCs. The chain is assembled from TRBV2 and TRBJ2-5; the D gene identity is not certain. The receptor comes from a woman aged 50 to 60 in good health and CMV-seropositive. The CDR3: CASSRPGWETQYF. At the DNA level, the sequence is TGTGCCAGCAGTCGCCCGGGTTGGGAGACCCAGTACTTC.